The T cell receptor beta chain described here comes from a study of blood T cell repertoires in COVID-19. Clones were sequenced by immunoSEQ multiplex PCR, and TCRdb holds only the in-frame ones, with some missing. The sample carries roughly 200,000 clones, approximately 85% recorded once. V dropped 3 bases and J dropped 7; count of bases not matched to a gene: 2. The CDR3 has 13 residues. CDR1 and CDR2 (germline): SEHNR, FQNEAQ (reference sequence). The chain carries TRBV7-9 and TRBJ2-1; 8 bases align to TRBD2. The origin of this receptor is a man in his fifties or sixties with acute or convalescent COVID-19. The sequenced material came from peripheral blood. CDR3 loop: CASSFSGRNEQFF. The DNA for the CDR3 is TGTGCCAGCAGCTTCAGCGGGAGAAATGAGCAGTTCTTC.